The 10 T cell receptor beta chains listed next were all sequenced from one sample in a study of human T cells and chemical hapten exposure (dated by TCRdb to the early 2020s). The method behind the library was RACE. The reads were generated on a NextSeq 500. TCRdb trimmed public reads at Q25 via fastp, called clones via MiXCR and kept in-frame beta chains. Entries that share a CDR3 protein sequence are merged under the most common genes and DNA. The sample data list tens of thousands of distinct CDR3 sequences, and 12% to 15% of these were observed just once. The leading ten clones occupy 3.5% to 6% of the sample. What the time point label conveys for this sample: pre-sensitization, week 0. The treatment or condition label for this specimen denotes: therapeutic diphenylcyclopropenone sensitization with weekly scalp DPC. Here the sequenced sample was whole blood, taken in connection with sensitization to the hapten diphenylcyclopropenone (DPC). These receptors were obtained from a woman aged 45-65 years with alopecia areata. Some clones in this sample may be carry-over from other donors' samples.

V usage is TRBV5-8 and J usage is TRBJ1-1, with D unclear. Looked up from germline, CDR1 is SGHTS and CDR2 is YDEGEE. Trimming took 1 base from V and 5 from J, leaving 9 bases between them. This CDR3 has 13 amino acids. The CDR3 DNA is TGTGCCAGCAGCTTGTACCCTAAGACTGAAGCTTTCTTT. It encodes CASSLYPKTEAFF.

The chain combines TRBV5-6 with TRBJ2-7, with 10 bases fitting TRBD1. V lost 7 bases to trimming and J lost 6 bases; unmatched junction nucleotides: 10. This CDR3 is 14 amino acids long. Germline CDR1 reads SGHDT; CDR2 reads YYEEEE. In DNA, the CDR3 is TGTGCCAGCCGGAGGACAGGGGGTAAGGTCGAGCAGTACTTC. This encodes CASRRTGGKVEQYF.

This clonotype was picked up a small number of times. V gene TRBV2 combines with J gene TRBJ1-6; no reliable D call. Deletions cut 7 bases from V and 3 bases from J, with 4 bases between. The CDR3 loop spans 12 amino acids. In germline, CDR1 is SNHLY, CDR2 FYNNEI. CDR3 coding DNA: TGTGCCAGCAATGTCTATAATTCACCCCTCCACTTT. Protein: CASNVYNSPLHF. Full variable domain (remainder filled in from reference TRBV2 and TRBJ1-6): EPEVTQTPSHQVTQMGQEVILRCVPISNHLYFYWYRQILGQKVEFLVSFYNNEISEKSEIFDDQFSVERPDGSNFTLKIRSTKLEDSAMYFCASNVYNSPLHFGNGTRLTVT.

This clonotype was seen many times. The rearrangement links TRBV20-1 to TRBJ2-1; 8 bases are a match to TRBD2. Germline CDR1 is DFQATT and CDR2 is SNEGSKA (reference sequence). This CDR3 spans 16 amino acids. The V gene end was trimmed by 2 bases and the J gene end by 2 bases; junction bases not matched to a gene: 8. Here the CDR3 reads CSARSTGLAAYNEQFF. The CDR3 DNA sequence: TGCAGTGCTAGATCCACAGGACTAGCCGCCTACAATGAGCAGTTCTTC.

This clonotype was seen only a few times. The rearrangement links TRBV4-1 to TRBJ1-5, with unresolved D. CDR1 and CDR2 (germline): MGHRA, YSYEKL. The CDR3 extends over 14 amino acids. V was shortened by 2 bases and J by 2 bases, with 7 bases between the two germline ends. The CDR3 spells CASSQSPGNQPQHF. CDR3 coding DNA: TGCGCCAGCAGCCAAAGCCCAGGCAATCAGCCCCAGCATTTT.

The chain has TRBV29-1 and TRBJ2-1, with TRBD2 identical over 9 bases. With V trimmed by 3 bases and J by 5 bases, 11 bases remained unmatched. The CDR3 is 16 amino acids. Germline V gene lookup returns CDR1 SQVTM and CDR2 ANQGSEA. CDR3 amino acids: CSVDRGGSGRDNEQFF. The CDR3 coding sequence is TGCAGCGTTGATCGAGGTGGTAGCGGGAGAGACAATGAGCAGTTCTTC.

This clonotype was seen a few times. The chain is built from TRBV5-1 and TRBJ2-3; 11 bases agree with TRBD2. The junction had 9 bases not matched to a gene; V was cut back by 6 bases and J by 3 bases. CDR1 is SGHRS, CDR2 YFSETQ, per germline. This CDR3 region has 16 residues. CDR3 protein: CASKYGTSGRTDTQYF. The CDR3 nucleotides read TGCGCCAGCAAATACGGGACTAGCGGACGGACAGATACGCAGTATTTT. Drawing the rest from reference TRBV5-1 and TRBJ2-3, the complete variable domain is KAGVTQTPRYLIKTRGQQVTLSCSPISGHRSVSWYQQTPGQGLQFLFEYFSETQRNKGNFPGRFSGRQFSNSRSEMNVSTLELGDSALYLCASKYGTSGRTDTQYFGPGTRLTVL.

The chain carries TRBV7-9 and TRBJ2-1; D is perhaps TRBD2 (6 bases). V was pared by 5 bases and J by 5 bases, with 13 bases between. The germline V gene encodes CDR1 SEHNR and CDR2 FQNEAQ (reference sequence). There are 14 residues in the CDR3. CDR3 nucleotide sequence: TGTGCCAGCAGCCTTAGCGGTATAGACAATGAGCAGTTCTTC. It translates to CASSLSGIDNEQFF.

The rearrangement uses TRBV29-1 and TRBJ2-1; D gene uncertain. Per germline, CDR1 SQVTM and CDR2 ANQGSEA. V was clipped by 4 bases and J by 0 bases, with 10 bases between them. CDR3 length: 14 amino acids. The CDR3 loop reads CSVAYKSSYNEQFF. The DNA for the CDR3 is TGCAGCGTTGCCTACAAGAGCTCCTACAATGAGCAGTTCTTC.

V and J are TRBV18 and TRBJ1-4, with TRBD1 as a possible D gene (6 bases). V was clipped by 3 bases and J by 0 bases, with 11 bases between them. The V gene's germline CDR1 is KGHSH and CDR2 LQKENI. CDR3 length: 16 residues. In nucleotides, the CDR3 is TGTGCCAGCTCACCCTACGGACAGACAACTAATGAAAAACTGTTTTTT. It codes for CASSPYGQTTNEKLFF.